This T cell receptor (beta chain) was sequenced for a study of CD8 T cells in Susac syndrome. The CDR3 runs 14 residues. Trimming took 1 base from V and 2 from J, leaving 11 bases between them. Germline CDR1 is DFQATT and CDR2 is SNEGSKA (reference sequence). The study's findings and limits: When the CD4+ T cell repertoires of patients with Susac syndrome were examined, they did not show any clonal expansion.

Details on this clonotype: Its matching antigen is unknown.

RNA, at about 0.5 to 1 ug, was reverse transcribed with random hexamers. TCRdb reprocessed the immunoSEQ multiplex PCR reads via MiXCR and lists one record per CDR3 protein. The top ten hold 0.13% to 0.15% of the sample, which has about 120,000 distinct CDR3 sequences, approximately 96% seen once. From blood CD8+ and CD4+ T cells, TCR beta sequences were generated. The diagnostic criteria for definite or probable disease, as recently defined, were met by the patients with Susac syndrome. This clonotype was sampled from a human donor with Susac syndrome. The V gene is TRBV20-1, the J gene TRBJ2-5; D possibly corresponds to TRBD2 (6 bases). Sequenced input: CD4+ T cells from PBMCs. Here the CDR3 DNA reads TGCAGTGCTAGAGTTCCTAGCGTTCAAGAGACCCAGTACTTC. The encoded protein is CSARVPSVQETQYF.